This T cell receptor (beta chain) was identified in a study of breast tumors, draining lymph nodes, adjacent tissues. Samples came from axillary lymph nodes draining the breast cancer. MiXCR, applied by TCRdb to the multiplex PCR reads, yields one record per CDR3 protein. The sample lists some 230,000 distinct CDR3 sequences; nearly 35% were seen once. Per the germline V gene, CDR1 is DFQATT and CDR2 is SNEGSKA (reference sequence). This CDR3 comprises 16 residues. J was trimmed by 1 base and V by 8 bases; bases with no gene match: 13. This clonotype was observed at least ten times. The chain uses TRBV20-1 and TRBJ2-1, with TRBD2 matching 8 bases. The source is a female donor with breast cancer. Some clones in this sample may be carry-over from other donors' samples. Material for sequencing was axillary lymph node tissue. CDR3 sequence: CSSRLLAGSSYNEQFF. CDR3 bases: TGCAGTTCCAGACTTTTAGCGGGATCATCCTACAATGAGCAGTTCTTC.